This T cell receptor (beta chain) was observed in a study of shared T cell receptors in the human thymus. Germline V CDR1 and CDR2: LNHDA, SQIVND (reference sequence). Trimming took off 3 bases at V and 2 bases at J, with 8 bases between the two ends. There are 14 residues in the CDR3. Some clones are missing from TCRdb's copy, which holds only in-frame ones; the method was immunoSEQ multiplex PCR. The sample lists roughly 550,000 clones; about 80% were seen once. The sample also formed part of further work on human thymus T cells. That source notes: Thymus tissue for the work was resected from patients undergoing corrective heart surgery.

Sequenced material: thymocytes. The chain carries TRBV19 and TRBJ2-1, with D possibly being TRBD2 (5 bases). This TCR derives from a boy under two years old with a congenital heart defect. CDR3 region: CASSMDLTYNEQFF. The CDR3 DNA reads as TGTGCCAGTAGTATGGACTTAACCTACAATGAGCAGTTCTTC.